The 4 T cell receptor beta chains reported below all come from one sample, sequenced in a study of T-cell reconstitution after alpha-beta-depleted transplantation in children. Molecular barcoding with unique molecular identifiers was used for the TCRbeta library. TCRdb used MiXCR to reprocess the PCR reads, holding one entry per CDR3 protein. This table has hundreds of thousands of distinct CDR3 sequences, 20% to 30% appearing once. Here the sequenced sample was PBMCs, mostly from graft donor cells, taken 360 days after TCRalphabeta/CD19-depleted stem cell transplant. These receptor sequences come from a female patient under 10 years old who had a stem cell transplant for congenital amegakaryocytic thrombocytopenia, so the T cells may come from the graft donor.

The chain joins TRBV29-1 to TRBJ2-7; 10 nucleotides line up with TRBD1. Germline CDR1 and CDR2: SQVTM and ANQGSEA. V lost 3 bases and J lost 4; bases outside the gene matches: 9. The CDR3 runs to 15 residues. The DNA of the CDR3 is TGCAGCGTTGAGTCCAGACAGGGGGCCCTTTACGAGCAGTACTTC. It specifies CSVESRQGALYEQYF.

The chain has TRBV2 and TRBJ2-5, with D unresolved. There are 15 residues in the CDR3. With 3 bases removed from V and 1 base from J, the gap between germline ends came to 12 bases. The germline gives CDR1 SNHLY, CDR2 FYNNEI. This CDR3 reads CASSDNSLPQETQYF. The CDR3 DNA reads as TGTGCCAGCAGTGACAACTCCTTGCCCCAAGAGACCCAGTACTTC.

There are many counts of this clonotype. V is TRBV4-2 and J is TRBJ1-3, with 9 bases aligning to TRBD1. Trimming removed 5 bases from V and 4 bases from J; junction bases left unmatched: 6. The germline CDR1 and CDR2 sequences are LGHNA and YNFKEQ. This CDR3 region has 15 residues. Here the CDR3 reads CASSGRQGGGNTIYF. The CDR3 bases are TGTGCCAGCAGCGGACGACAGGGGGGAGGAAACACCATATATTTT.

The chain carries TRBV2 and TRBJ2-1, with 9 bases identical to TRBD2. CDR1 and CDR2 from the germline V gene are SNHLY and FYNNEI. The CDR3 consists of 16 residues. V was pared by 6 bases and J by 10 bases, with 16 bases of the junction left unmatched. The CDR3 region has the DNA TGTGCCAGCAGCATAGCGGGAGCCGAATTCCATCGAGAGCAGTTCTTC. It translates to CASSIAGAEFHREQFF.